In this sample, the clone carrying this T cell receptor beta chain turned up once. The antigen remains unidentified. Trimming shortened V by 4 bases and J by 6 bases, and 22 bases separated the two germline ends. Per the germline V gene, CDR1 is MNHEY and CDR2 is SVGAGI. The CDR3 loop spans 16 amino acids. This sample is drawn from a study of cytomegalovirus exposure and HLA in healthy donors. Whole-study findings and limits: Reportedly, fewer N-insertions than the approximately 600-donor mean appeared in an Asian-associated ancestry cluster in a later analysis. HLA allele associations emerged for 15,000 to 20,000 TCR beta sequences in a later analysis, at 0.05 false discovery rate. Indistinguishable V segments, including TRBV6-2 and TRBV6-3, were excluded. Analysis was carried out at a later point, and it linked a missense DCLRE1C variant to TCR beta V- and J-gene trimming.

With 60 Vbeta and 13 Jbeta primers, the PCR was carried out. Only in-frame clones appear in the TCRdb table, and some are missing; sequencing was by immunoSEQ multiplex PCR. The table includes some 80,000 clones, more than 60% detected once. J is TRBJ2-7 and V is TRBV6-5; maybe TRBD2 (5 bases). The TCR comes from a young man in good health and CMV-seropositive. The sequenced material came from PBMCs. CDR3 sequence (DNA): TGTGCCAGCAGTTCCCAATCCGGGATCCCTAGTTCCGAGCAGTACTTC. Its translation: CASSSQSGIPSSEQYF.